This TCR beta chain originates from a study of blood T cells in healthy people across ages. This CDR3 comprises 13 residues. Germline CDR1 reads SGHTA; CDR2 reads FQGNSA. Trimming removed 3 bases from V and 7 bases from J, with 10 bases in between. It was with a sample-barcoded 5' primer and a J-beta primer mix that a second PCR of roughly 7 to 12 cycles was run. Through a template-switch adaptor with 12 random nucleotides, each cDNA molecule received a tag. The yield of each sample was at least 2.5 million CDR3-containing paired-end reads. Using its own MiXCR run on the 5' RACE reads, TCRdb lists one record per CDR3 protein. Among around 870,000 distinct CDR3 sequences listed, 25% to 35% were seen once. Findings and limits, study-wide: From one million sequenced T cells, diversity estimates were lower bounds.

At least ten counts were recorded for this clonotype. What it binds is not known. The sequencing sample was made of blood. This chain joins TRBV7-2 and TRBJ1-5; D uncertain. This receptor was obtained from a woman of 80 years or more in good health. In nucleotides, the CDR3 is TGTGCCAGCAGCTTGTTAATGCTCCAGCCCCAGCATTTT. Translating it yields CASSLLMLQPQHF.